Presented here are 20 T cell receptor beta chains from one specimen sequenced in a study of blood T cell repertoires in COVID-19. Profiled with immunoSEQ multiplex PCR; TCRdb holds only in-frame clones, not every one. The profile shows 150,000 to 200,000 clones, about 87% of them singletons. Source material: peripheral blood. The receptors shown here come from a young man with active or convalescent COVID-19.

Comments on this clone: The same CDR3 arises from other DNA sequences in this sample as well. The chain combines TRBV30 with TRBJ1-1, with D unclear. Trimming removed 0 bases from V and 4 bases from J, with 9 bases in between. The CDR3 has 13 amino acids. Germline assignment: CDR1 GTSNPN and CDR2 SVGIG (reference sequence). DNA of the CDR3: TGTGCCTGGAGTGTAGGCGGAGGCACTGAAGCTTTCTTT. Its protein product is CAWSVGGGTEAFF.

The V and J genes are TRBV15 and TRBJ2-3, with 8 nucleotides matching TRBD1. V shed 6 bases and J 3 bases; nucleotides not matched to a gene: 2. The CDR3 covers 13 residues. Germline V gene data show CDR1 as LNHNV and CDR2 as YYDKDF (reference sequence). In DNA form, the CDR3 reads TGTGCCACCAGATGGACAGGGACAGATACGCAGTATTTT. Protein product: CATRWTGTDTQYF.

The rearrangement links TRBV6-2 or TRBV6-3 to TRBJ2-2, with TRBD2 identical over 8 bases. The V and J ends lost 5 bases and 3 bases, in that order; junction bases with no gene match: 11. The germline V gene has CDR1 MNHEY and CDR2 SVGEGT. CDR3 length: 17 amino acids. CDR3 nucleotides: TGTGCCAGCAGTAGAGGGACGGGACTAGGCGACACCGGGGAGCTGTTTTTT. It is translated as CASSRGTGLGDTGELFF.

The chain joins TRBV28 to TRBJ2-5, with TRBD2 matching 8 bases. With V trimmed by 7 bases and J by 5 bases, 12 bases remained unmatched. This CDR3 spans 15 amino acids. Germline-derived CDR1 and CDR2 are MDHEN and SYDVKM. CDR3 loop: CASTKIAGHEETQYF. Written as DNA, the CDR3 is TGTGCCAGCACCAAAATAGCGGGACATGAGGAGACCCAGTACTTC.

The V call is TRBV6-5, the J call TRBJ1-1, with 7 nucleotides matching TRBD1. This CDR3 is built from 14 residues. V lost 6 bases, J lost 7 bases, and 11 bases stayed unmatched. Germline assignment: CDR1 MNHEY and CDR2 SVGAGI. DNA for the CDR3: TGTGCCAGCAGCCGACAGGGTTTAATTCTTGAAGCTTTCTTT. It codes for CASSRQGLILEAFF.

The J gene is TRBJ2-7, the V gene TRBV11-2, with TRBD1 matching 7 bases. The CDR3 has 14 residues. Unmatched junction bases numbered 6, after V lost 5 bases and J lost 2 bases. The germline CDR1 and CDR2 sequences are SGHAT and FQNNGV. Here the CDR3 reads CASSIGTATYEQYF. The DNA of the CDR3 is TGTGCCAGCAGCATCGGGACAGCCACCTACGAGCAGTACTTC. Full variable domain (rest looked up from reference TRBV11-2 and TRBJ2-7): EAGVAQSPRYKIIEKRQSVAFWCNPISGHATLYWYQQILGQGPKLLIQFQNNGVVDDSQLPKDRFSAERLKGVDSTLKIQPAKLEDSAVYLCASSIGTATYEQYFGPGTRLTVT.

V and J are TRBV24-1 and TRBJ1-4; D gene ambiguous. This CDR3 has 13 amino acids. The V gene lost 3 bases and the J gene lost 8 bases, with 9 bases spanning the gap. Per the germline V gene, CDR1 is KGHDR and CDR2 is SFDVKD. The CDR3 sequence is CATSDPVREKLFF. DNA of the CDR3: TGTGCCACCAGTGATCCCGTGAGGGAAAAACTGTTTTTT.

CDR3 amino acids: CASSLVAYGSYEQYF. The CDR3 nucleotides are TGTGCCAGCAGCTTAGTAGCTTACGGCTCCTACGAGCAGTACTTC. This chain uses TRBV7-2 with TRBJ2-7; D unclear. Trimming removed 1 base at V and 0 bases at J, with 10 bases between. The CDR3 loop spans 15 amino acids. Germline V gene lookup returns CDR1 SGHTA and CDR2 FQGNSA.

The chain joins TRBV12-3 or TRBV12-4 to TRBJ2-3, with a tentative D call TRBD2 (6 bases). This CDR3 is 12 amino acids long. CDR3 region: CASAGLTDTQYF. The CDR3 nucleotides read TGTGCGTCGGCGGGGTTGACAGATACGCAGTATTTT.

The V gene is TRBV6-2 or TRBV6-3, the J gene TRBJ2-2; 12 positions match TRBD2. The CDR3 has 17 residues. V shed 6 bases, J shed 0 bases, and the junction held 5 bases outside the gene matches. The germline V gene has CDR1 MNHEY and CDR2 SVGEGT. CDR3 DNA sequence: TGTGCCAGCAGCCTACGGACTAGCGGGACGAACACCGGGGAGCTGTTTTTT. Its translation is CASSLRTSGTNTGELFF.

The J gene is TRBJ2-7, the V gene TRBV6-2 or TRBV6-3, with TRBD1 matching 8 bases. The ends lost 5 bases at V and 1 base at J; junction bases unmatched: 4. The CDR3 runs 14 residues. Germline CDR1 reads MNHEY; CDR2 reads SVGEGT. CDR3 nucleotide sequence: TGTGCCAGCAGTGGCTGGACAGGGTCCTACGAGCAGTACTTC. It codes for CASSGWTGSYEQYF.

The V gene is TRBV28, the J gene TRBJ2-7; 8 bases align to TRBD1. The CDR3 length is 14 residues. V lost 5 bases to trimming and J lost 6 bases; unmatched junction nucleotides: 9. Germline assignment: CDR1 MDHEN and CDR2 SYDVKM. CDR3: CASSDTGGSSEQYV. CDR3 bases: TGTGCCAGCAGTGACACAGGGGGAAGTTCCGAGCAGTACGTC.

The CDR3, as DNA: TGTGCCAGCAGCGCCCGACTAGCGGGGGGGAGGAACACCGGGGAGCTGTTTTTT. Residues: CASSARLAGGRNTGELFF. J is TRBJ2-2 and V is TRBV3-1 (or the pseudogene TRBV3-2), with 14 bases aligning to TRBD2. Losses at the gene ends were 5 bases for V and 1 base for J; bases not matched to a gene: 6. The CDR3 has 18 residues. Germline-derived CDR1 and CDR2 are LGHDT and YNNKEL (reference sequence).

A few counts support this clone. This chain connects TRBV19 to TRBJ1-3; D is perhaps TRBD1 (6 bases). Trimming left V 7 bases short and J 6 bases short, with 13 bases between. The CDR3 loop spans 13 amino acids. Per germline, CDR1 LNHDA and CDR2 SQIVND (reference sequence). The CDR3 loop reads CASTGGQQNTIYF. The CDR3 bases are TGTGCCAGTACCGGTGGACAGCAAAACACCATATATTTT.

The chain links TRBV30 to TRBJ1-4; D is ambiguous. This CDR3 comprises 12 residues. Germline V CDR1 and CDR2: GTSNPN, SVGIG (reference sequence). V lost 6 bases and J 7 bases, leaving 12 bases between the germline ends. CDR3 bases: TGTGCCTGCCGGAGGCCTGGTGAAAAACTGTTTTTT. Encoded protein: CACRRPGEKLFF. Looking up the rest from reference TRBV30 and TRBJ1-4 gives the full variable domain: SQTIHQWPATLVQPVGSPLSLECTVEGTSNPNLYWYRQAAGRGLQLLFYSVGIGQISSEVPQNLSASRPQDRQFILSSKKLLLSDSGFYLCACRRPGEKLFFGSGTQLSVL.

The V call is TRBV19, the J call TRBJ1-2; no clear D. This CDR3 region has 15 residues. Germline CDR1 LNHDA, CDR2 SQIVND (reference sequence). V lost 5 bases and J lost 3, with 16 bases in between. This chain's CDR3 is CASSQSGPVHYGYTF. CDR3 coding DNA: TGTGCCAGTAGTCAGTCAGGTCCAGTTCACTATGGCTACACCTTC.

This chain's CDR3 is CASSPVREGPQGPGEQFF. DNA of the CDR3: TGTGCCAGCAGCCCCGTCCGGGAGGGCCCCCAAGGCCCGGGTGAGCAGTTCTTC. The J gene is TRBJ2-1, the V gene TRBV9; 8 bases map to TRBD2. Germline CDR1 reads SGDLS; CDR2 reads YYNGEE. This CDR3 has 18 amino acids. The J segment lost 9 bases and the V segment lost 4 bases, leaving 21 bases of the junction unmatched.

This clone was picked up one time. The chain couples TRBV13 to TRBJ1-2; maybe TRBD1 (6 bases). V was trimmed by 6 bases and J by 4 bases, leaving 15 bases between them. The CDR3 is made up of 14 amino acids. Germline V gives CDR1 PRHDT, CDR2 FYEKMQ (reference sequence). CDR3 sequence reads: CASSTPTGPYGYTF. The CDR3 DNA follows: TGTGCCAGCAGTACCCCGACAGGCCCCTATGGCTACACCTTC.

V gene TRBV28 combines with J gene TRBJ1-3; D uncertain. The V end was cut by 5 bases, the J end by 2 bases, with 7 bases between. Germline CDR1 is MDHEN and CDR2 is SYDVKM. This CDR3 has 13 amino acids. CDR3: CASSLSTGNTIYF. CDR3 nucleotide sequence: TGTGCCAGCAGTCTGAGCACTGGAAACACCATATATTTT.

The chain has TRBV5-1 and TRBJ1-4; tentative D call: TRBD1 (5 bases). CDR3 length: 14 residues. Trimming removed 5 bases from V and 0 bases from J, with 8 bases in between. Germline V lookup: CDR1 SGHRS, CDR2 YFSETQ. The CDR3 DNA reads TGCGCCAGCAGGACAGCTGCAACTAATGAAAAACTGTTTTTT. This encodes CASRTAATNEKLFF.